The text below deals with one T cell receptor beta chain. Its target is not known. The data stem from a study of cytomegalovirus exposure and HLA in healthy donors. Study-level points and caveats: It was approximately 150 TCR beta chains that were listed as cytomegalovirus-associated. It was confirmed in vitro that a few of the CMV-associated chains were specific for CMV antigens.

Germline V gene data show CDR1 as SGHAT and CDR2 as FQNNGV. CDR3 length: 12 amino acids. Trimming shortened V by 4 bases and J by 2 bases, and 5 bases separated the two germline ends. Profiled with immunoSEQ multiplex PCR; TCRdb holds only in-frame clones, not every one. The sample has approximately 170,000 clones, 75% to 90% seen once; the top ten hold about 16%. This clonotype was sampled from a young man in good health and CMV-seropositive. Material: PBMCs. V is TRBV11-2 and J is TRBJ1-1; D remains ambiguous. In nucleotides, the CDR3 is TGTGCCAGCAGCTCCATTAACACTGAAGCTTTCTTT. Residues: CASSSINTEAFF.